The present T cell receptor (beta chain) was sequenced within a study of cytomegalovirus exposure and HLA in healthy donors. General study points: V segments that were indistinguishable, TRBV6-2 and TRBV6-3 among them, were omitted from analysis. In vitro work confirmed that a few CMV-associated chains recognize CMV antigens. The presence/absence work took it that sequencing depth was about the same across donors.

In its sample, this clone was seen once. Its antigen is undetermined. PCR used 60 Vbeta primers and 13 Jbeta primers. Some clones are missing from TCRdb's copy, which holds only in-frame ones; the method was immunoSEQ multiplex PCR. The sample holds 200,000 to 250,000 clones, over 65% seen once. The CDR3 is made up of 17 amino acids. V was pared by 5 bases and J by 8 bases, with 27 bases between. CDR1 MNHEY and CDR2 SMNVEV come from the germline V gene (reference sequence). The sample comprised PBMCs. This sequence joins TRBV27 and TRBJ1-2; D is possibly TRBD1 (6 bases). The TCR sequence derives from a human donor in good health. CDR3 nucleotides: TGTGCCAGCAGTCGATCCGGGACATTGGCATCCAAAGGAGGCTACACCTTC. This codes for CASSRSGTLASKGGYTF.